One TCR beta chain is described in this entry. It lacks a known antigen. Base qualities are not recorded, but no much larger clone differs from it by a single base. TCRbeta CDR3 regions were amplified from genomic DNA by means of the immunoSEQ Assay, a bias-controlled multiplex PCR. Turning to the authors' computational methods: Within the assay, amplification of reference gene primers was used to estimate how many nucleated cells each sample contained. Sequence reads were collapsed and filtered to measure the absolute abundance of every unique TCRbeta CDR3 rearrangement. For each sample, productive Simpson clonality was calculated as the square root of Simpson's diversity index across productive rearrangements. The table comes from immuneACCESS by way of TCRdb, which keeps in-frame sequences with V and J called. Part of the clones is missing from these tables; in studies checked, under half for an unresolved V gene and the rest for unknown reasons. D and trimming were read from the DNA, whereas the V and J calls and clone size are those reported in that table. A total of 100,000 to 150,000 clones appear in this sample, about 88% of them only once. The top ten clones comprise over 1% of the sample.

Each collaborating institution followed its own protocols to collect whole blood in K2EDTA tubes. Collaborator samples were shipped for TCRbeta analysis as frozen whole blood, isolated PBMCs, or DNA extracted from either sample type. This record comes from a study of blood T cell repertoires in COVID-19 (dated by TCRdb to 2018 to 2020). Background on the whole study: Collaborator samples came from the United States, Italy and Spain and covered acute and convalescent phases of COVID-19. The sample metadata nearly always contained a de-identified subject ID, COVID-19 status, age in years and sex. The repertoires were released in a freely available public database meant as a resource for research on the immune response to SARS-CoV-2. Where available, HLA class I and class II types were taken from metadata supplied by the sample provider and were not determined by assay-based typing. The dataset comprised deeply sampled blood TCRbeta repertoires from subjects exposed to, actively infected with, or recovered from COVID-19. The material from the prospective study consisted of cDNA or gDNA derived from T cells, B-cell-depleted T cells, or PBMCs. The samples were drawn from two sources: the first 160 participants of the ongoing ImmuneRACE study, and over 950 subjects contributed by 6 global collaborators.

Sequences SGHNT (CDR1) and YENEEA (CDR2) are obtained from the germline V gene. The CDR3, cysteine through phenylalanine, is 15 amino acids long. Kept here is only the CDR3 DNA, which spans 45 bases and is read in frame from base 1. Relative to germline, V is 5 bases shorter and J is 2 bases shorter, with 15 bases between their ends. Study-wide conclusions, independent of this receptor: The amount of clinical and demographic metadata varied by source and participant and was provided uncurated.

The TCR sequence derives from a woman of 80 years or more with acute or convalescent COVID-19. The chain is made from TRBV11-3 and TRBJ2-5; a weak D assignment points to TRBD1 (6 bases agree). The material sequenced was peripheral blood. The DNA reads as follows: TGTGCCAGCAGCCCAAGGGCAGGGGATCAAGAGACCCAGTACTTC. Translated, this gives CASSPRAGDQETQYF.